The entry below describes one TCR beta chain. The data originate from a study of control samples from healthy donors and cancer patients. Per the germline V gene, CDR1 is SGHAT and CDR2 is FQNNGV. The CDR3 loop spans 16 amino acids. The trim removed 2 bases at V and 7 bases at J, leaving 9 bases unmatched. This table comes from immunoSEQ multiplex PCR, and its TCRdb copy is limited to in-frame clones, with some not included. The table records about 200,000 clones, about 90% of them present only once. Sequenced sample: blood. The chain is built from TRBV11-2 and TRBJ2-1, with 9 bases lining up with TRBD2. The sequence was obtained from a young man in good health. CDR3 DNA: TGTGCCAGCAGCTTATTTCCTAGCGGGGCCCAGAATGAGCAGTTCTTC. Encoded protein: CASSLFPSGAQNEQFF.